This TCR beta chain was retrieved from a study of CD8+ T cells in alopecia areata. Looking at the study overall: Tofacitinib dosing lasted 6 to 18 months, which was then followed by 6 months off drug.

Treatment of the sample: oral pan-JAK inhibitor, 5-10 mg twice daily. This CDR3 is built from 16 residues. The V gene lost 2 bases and the J gene lost 1 base, with 14 bases spanning the gap. Looked up from germline, CDR1 is SGHTA and CDR2 is FQGTGA. Study-level points and caveats: Many of the expanded lesional clones endured in scalp and blood while on tofacitinib. Across lesional scalp, and particularly alopecia totalis/universalis, clonality surpassed that of normal scalp.

RNA extraction and reverse transcription yielded cDNA as sequencing template. Clones were sequenced by immunoSEQ multiplex PCR, and TCRdb holds only the in-frame ones, with some missing. Found here are about 200,000 clones, 45% to 75% of them singletons; the top ten hold less than 3.5%. This clone was detected only a few times. The antigen is unknown. V usage is TRBV7-3 and J usage is TRBJ1-1; D is undetermined. Sequenced material: CD4+ T cells sorted from blood, taken at week 4, from a patient treated with tofacitinib. This sequence originates from a human donor with alopecia areata. The CDR3 bases are TGTGCCAGCAGCTTAGATTGCTGGGAAACGAACACTGAAGCTTTCTTT. Translated, it gives CASSLDCWETNTEAFF.